Below are 23 T cell receptor beta chains sequenced from a single sample in a study of shared clonotypes between healthy human individuals. This table comes from immunoSEQ multiplex PCR, and its TCRdb copy is limited to in-frame clones, with some not included. This sample has under 600,000 clones, with nearly 80% found just once. Sequencing was carried out using PBMCs. The receptor source for this set is a woman in her thirties or forties in good health. Some clones in this sample may be carry-over from other donors' samples.

The DNA of the CDR3 is TGTGCCAGCAGCTTAGGAGCGGAACATGGGTGGAATGAGCAGTTCTTC. Its protein product is CASSLGAEHGWNEQFF. The J gene is TRBJ2-1, the V gene TRBV7-2, with D perhaps TRBD2 (5 bases). The CDR3 totals 16 residues. The V and J ends lost 1 base and 7 bases respectively, with 17 bases between them. From germline, CDR1 is SGHTA and CDR2 FQGNSA.

This clone came up a few times. V is TRBV5-1 and J is TRBJ1-1; 7 positions match TRBD1. The length of the CDR3 is 16 residues. Losses at the gene ends were 6 bases for V and 0 bases for J; bases not matched to a gene: 11. Germline V gene data show CDR1 as SGHRS and CDR2 as YFSETQ. CDR3 sequence reads: CASTPQGGNLNTEAFF. The CDR3 DNA is TGCGCCAGCACCCCGCAAGGGGGCAACTTGAACACTGAAGCTTTCTTT.

The chain links TRBV18 to TRBJ2-7; 9 bases map to TRBD1. Germline CDR1 and CDR2: KGHSH and LQKENI. The CDR3 is 13 residues long. V gave up 3 bases and J gave up 6 bases; unmatched junction bases: 3. The CDR3 DNA follows: TGTGCCAGCTCACCGGGACAGGGAGGCGAGCAGTACTTC. Translating gives CASSPGQGGEQYF.

The chain uses TRBV10-1 and TRBJ2-5; D possibly uses TRBD1 or TRBD2 (6 bases each). The CDR3 consists of 14 residues. Germline V lookup: CDR1 WNHNN, CDR2 SYGVQD (reference sequence). Trimming took 3 bases from V and 5 from J, leaving 13 bases between them. The CDR3 bases are TGCGCCAGCAGTGATGGGGGGCCGTGGGAGACCCAGTACTTC. Translation gives CASSDGGPWETQYF.

The chain uses TRBV14 and TRBJ1-1; tentatively, D is TRBD1 (6 bases). The CDR3 has 17 amino acids. Germline assignment: CDR1 SGHDN and CDR2 FVKESK. V was pared by 1 base and J by 3 bases, with 18 bases between. DNA for the CDR3: TGTGCCAGCAGCCAAGGGCTAGCAGGGGCGCGTCACACTGAAGCTTTCTTT. Translated, it gives CASSQGLAGARHTEAFF.

The V gene is TRBV5-1, the J gene TRBJ2-5, with 7 bases identical to TRBD2. Losses at the gene ends were 0 bases for V and 2 bases for J; bases not matched to a gene: 4. Looked up from germline, CDR1 is SGHRS and CDR2 is YFSETQ. This CDR3 spans 15 amino acids. CDR3 DNA: TGCGCCAGCAGCTTGGGCGGGAGCCTACAAGAGACCCAGTACTTC. Protein sequence: CASSLGGSLQETQYF.

V usage is TRBV4-2 and J usage is TRBJ2-3, with 10 bases that match TRBD2. CDR3 length: 16 residues. J lost 10 bases, V lost 3 bases, and 13 bases had no gene match. Germline CDR1 is LGHNA and CDR2 is YNFKEQ. CDR3 in DNA: TGTGCCAGCAGCCAGGAGTTCCCTAGCGGGAGTTGGTCGCAGTATTTT. Its protein is CASSQEFPSGSWSQYF.

This sequence joins TRBV11-1 and TRBJ2-1; D gene unclear. The CDR3 consists of 15 residues. Germline V gene data show CDR1 as SGHAT and CDR2 as FQDESV (reference sequence). V lost 3 bases to trimming and J lost 5 bases, with 14 bases between them. CDR3 amino acids: CASSFAYGRHNEQFF. DNA for the CDR3: TGTGCCAGCAGCTTTGCCTACGGCAGGCACAATGAGCAGTTCTTC.

The rearrangement uses TRBV5-6 and TRBJ2-1; perhaps TRBD2 as D (5 bases). Between the trimmed V and J ends, which lost 1 base and 8 bases, there was a span of 13 bases. In germline, CDR1 is SGHDT, CDR2 YYEEEE. CDR3 length: 14 residues. The DNA for the CDR3 is TGTGCCAGCAGCTTGTATTGGCGGCGGGATGAGCAGTTCTTC. As protein: CASSLYWRRDEQFF.

The J gene is TRBJ2-5, the V gene TRBV27; perhaps TRBD2 as D (6 bases). The CDR3 is 15 residues long. Germline V gene sequence: CDR1 MNHEY, CDR2 SMNVEV (reference sequence). Trimming stripped 4 bases from V and 3 bases from J, with 15 bases between. The CDR3 here is CASSSLAVGEETQYF. CDR3 DNA: TGTGCCAGCAGTTCCTTAGCGGTAGGGGAAGAGACCCAGTACTTC.

Here the CDR3 reads CASSSSGAETQYF. CDR3 bases: TGTGCCAGCAGCAGTAGCGGAGCGGAGACCCAGTACTTC. This chain connects TRBV7-9 to TRBJ2-5; perhaps TRBD2 as D (6 bases). The CDR3 runs 13 residues. V was cut by 5 bases and J by 5 bases, with 12 bases left in between. CDR1 and CDR2 from the germline V gene are SEHNR and FQNEAQ (reference sequence).

The rearrangement joins TRBV7-9 to TRBJ1-1; D gene ambiguous. The CDR3 sequence is 14 residues long. CDR1 is SEHNR and CDR2 is FQNEAQ in the germline V gene (reference sequence). V lost 3 bases and J 1 base, leaving 9 bases between the germline ends. CDR3 DNA sequence: TGTGCCAGCAGCTTCGTCCTGGGGAACACTGAAGCTTTCTTT. Translating it yields CASSFVLGNTEAFF.

The CDR3 sequence: CASSYSRLAGGEQFF. The CDR3 bases are TGTGCCAGCAGTTACTCGAGACTAGCCGGGGGTGAGCAGTTCTTC. V usage is TRBV6-5 and J usage is TRBJ2-1; TRBD2 matches at 7 bases. CDR1 and CDR2 from the germline V gene are MNHEY and SVGAGI. J was trimmed by 9 bases and V by 0 bases; bases with no gene match: 8. This CDR3 comprises 15 residues.

The chain couples TRBV19 to TRBJ1-5; maybe TRBD1 (5 bases). CDR1 and CDR2 from the germline V gene are LNHDA and SQIVND (reference sequence). The V and J ends lost 1 base and 2 bases respectively, with 15 bases between them. The CDR3 is 17 amino acids. The CDR3 DNA follows: TGTGCCAGTAGTATAGGTGGGGGTCTTTCGGGCAATCAGCCCCAGCATTTT. Encoded protein: CASSIGGGLSGNQPQHF.

The genes are TRBV7-8 and TRBJ2-7, with D tentatively TRBD1 (6 bases). The CDR3 contains 14 residues. Trimming removed 2 bases from V and 3 bases from J, with 11 bases in between. The germline V gene encodes CDR1 SGHVS and CDR2 FQNEAQ. The CDR3 reads CASSLRTGIYEQYF. The CDR3, as DNA: TGTGCCAGCAGCTTAAGAACAGGGATCTACGAGCAGTACTTC.

This clone was counted a single time. This CDR3 is also generated by other DNA sequences in the sample. The rearrangement joins TRBV6-4 to TRBJ2-3; D remains ambiguous. V shed 4 bases and J shed 3 bases, with 8 bases lying between them. The germline CDR1 and CDR2 sequences are MRHNA and SNTAGT. The CDR3 extends over 13 amino acids. Written as DNA, the CDR3 is TGTGCCAGCAGTGCTGGAGATACAGATACGCAGTATTTT. Amino acid sequence: CASSAGDTDTQYF.

This clone has more than one count but fewer than ten. This chain uses TRBV6-4 with TRBJ1-5, with D hard to call. The ends were cut back, 1 base at V and 4 bases at J, with 11 bases in the middle. The germline V gene has CDR1 MRHNA and CDR2 SNTAGT. The length of the CDR3 is 15 residues. The CDR3 here is CASSDWREMNQPQHF. The CDR3 nucleotides read TGTGCCAGCAGTGACTGGAGAGAGATGAATCAGCCCCAGCATTTT.

J is TRBJ2-1 and V is TRBV11-2; weak D call: TRBD1 (5 bases). Between the trimmed V and J ends, which lost 0 bases and 8 bases, there was a span of 20 bases. Germline V CDR1 and CDR2: SGHAT, FQNNGV. The CDR3 has 17 amino acids. The CDR3 coding sequence is TGTGCCAGCAGCTTAGATATTGGGGCTAGTGGTTTCGATGAGCAGTTCTTC. Its translation: CASSLDIGASGFDEQFF.

The chain carries TRBV11-2 and TRBJ2-5; D is perhaps TRBD2 (5 bases). With 5 bases removed from V and 4 bases from J, the gap between germline ends came to 14 bases. There are 14 residues in the CDR3. Looked up from germline, CDR1 is SGHAT and CDR2 is FQNNGV. This chain's CDR3 is CASSNPDWRETQYF. For the CDR3, the DNA is TGTGCCAGCAGCAATCCGGACTGGCGAGAGACCCAGTACTTC.

J is TRBJ2-1 and V is TRBV5-1, with 12 bases aligning to TRBD2. Germline CDR1 and CDR2: SGHRS and YFSETQ. The V and J ends lost 0 bases and 2 bases, in that order; junction bases with no gene match: 3. This CDR3 is built from 17 residues. CDR3 sequence: CASSLALAGGTYNEQFF. CDR3 DNA sequence: TGCGCCAGCAGCTTGGCACTAGCGGGAGGCACCTACAATGAGCAGTTCTTC.

The chain is built from TRBV10-1 and TRBJ1-1, with TRBD1 as a possible D gene (5 bases). The CDR3 is 14 amino acids. With 0 bases removed from V and 1 base from J, the gap between germline ends came to 6 bases. Germline CDR1 reads WNHNN; CDR2 reads SYGVQD (reference sequence). The CDR3 DNA follows: TGCGCCAGCAGTGAGTCTCAGGGGAACACTGAAGCTTTCTTT. Protein product: CASSESQGNTEAFF.

The rearrangement uses TRBV7-2 and TRBJ2-7; TRBD2 might be the D (5 bases). Germline V gives CDR1 SGHTA, CDR2 FQGNSA. The CDR3 contains 12 residues. Trimming shortened V by 0 bases and J by 6 bases, and 6 bases separated the two germline ends. CDR3 coding DNA: TGTGCCAGCAGCTTAGCTCGGGGCGAGCAGTACTTC. It codes for CASSLARGEQYF.

The chain carries TRBV7-8 and TRBJ1-1; D call uncertain. Germline-derived CDR1 and CDR2 are SGHVS and FQNEAQ. The CDR3 runs 15 residues. V shed 0 bases and J shed 1 base, with 9 bases lying between them. This CDR3 is CASSLAARSNTEAFF. The CDR3 region has the DNA TGTGCCAGCAGCTTAGCGGCTCGATCGAACACTGAAGCTTTCTTT.